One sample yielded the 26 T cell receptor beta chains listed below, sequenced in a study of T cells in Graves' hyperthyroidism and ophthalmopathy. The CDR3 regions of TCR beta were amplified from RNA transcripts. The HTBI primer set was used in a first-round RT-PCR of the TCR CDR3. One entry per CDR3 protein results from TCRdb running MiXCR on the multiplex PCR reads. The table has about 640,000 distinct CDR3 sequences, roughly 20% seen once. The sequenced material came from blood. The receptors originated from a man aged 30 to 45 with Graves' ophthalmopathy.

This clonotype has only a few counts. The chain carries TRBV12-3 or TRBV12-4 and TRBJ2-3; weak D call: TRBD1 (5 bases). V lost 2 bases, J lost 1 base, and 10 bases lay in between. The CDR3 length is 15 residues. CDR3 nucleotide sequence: TGTGCCAGCAGTTTAACCCTAGGGGGCACAGATACGCAGTATTTT. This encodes CASSLTLGGTDTQYF.

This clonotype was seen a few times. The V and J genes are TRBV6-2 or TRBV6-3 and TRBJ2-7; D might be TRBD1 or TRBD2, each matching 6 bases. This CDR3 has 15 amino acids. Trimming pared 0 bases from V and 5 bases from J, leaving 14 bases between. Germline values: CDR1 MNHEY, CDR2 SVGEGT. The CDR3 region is CASSYSRGANNEQYF. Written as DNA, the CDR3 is TGTGCCAGCAGTTACTCGAGGGGGGCTAACAACGAGCAGTACTTC.

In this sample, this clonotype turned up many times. CDR3 DNA: TGTGCCAGCAGTCCCTGGACAGGCTTCTCCTACGAGCAGTACTTC. Translation gives CASSPWTGFSYEQYF. The V call is TRBV28, the J call TRBJ2-7, with TRBD1 identical over 7 bases. The V and J ends lost 5 bases and 0 bases, in that order; junction bases with no gene match: 7. This CDR3 contains 15 residues. Germline V gene sequence: CDR1 MDHEN, CDR2 SYDVKM.

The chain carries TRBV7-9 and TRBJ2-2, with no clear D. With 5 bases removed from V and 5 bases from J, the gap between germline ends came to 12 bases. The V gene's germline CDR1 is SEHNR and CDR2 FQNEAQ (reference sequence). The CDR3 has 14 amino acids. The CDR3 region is CASSPPVDTGELFF. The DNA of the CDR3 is TGTGCCAGCAGCCCCCCTGTGGATACCGGGGAGCTGTTTTTT.

CDR3 residues: CASSWIAGGRETQYF. CDR3 coding DNA: TGTGCCAGCAGTTGGATAGCGGGAGGGAGGGAGACCCAGTACTTC. The chain recombines TRBV6-2 or TRBV6-3 with TRBJ2-5; 11 nucleotides match TRBD2. CDR3 length: 15 residues. The ends lost 4 bases at V and 5 bases at J; junction bases unmatched: 6. The germline gives CDR1 MNHEY, CDR2 SVGEGT.

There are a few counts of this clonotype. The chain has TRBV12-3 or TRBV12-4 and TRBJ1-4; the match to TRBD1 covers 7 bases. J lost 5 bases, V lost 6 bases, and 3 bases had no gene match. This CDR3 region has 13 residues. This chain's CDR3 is CASRMGQNEKLFF. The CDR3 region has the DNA TGTGCCAGCAGAATGGGACAGAATGAAAAACTGTTTTTT.

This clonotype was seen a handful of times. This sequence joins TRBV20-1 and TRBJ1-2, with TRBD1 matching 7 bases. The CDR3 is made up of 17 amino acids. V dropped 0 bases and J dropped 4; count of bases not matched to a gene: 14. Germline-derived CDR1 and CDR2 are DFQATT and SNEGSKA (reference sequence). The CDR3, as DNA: TGCAGTGCTAGAGACCGTGCGGGGAGGGGGCAGGTCTATGGCTACACCTTC. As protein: CSARDRAGRGQVYGYTF.

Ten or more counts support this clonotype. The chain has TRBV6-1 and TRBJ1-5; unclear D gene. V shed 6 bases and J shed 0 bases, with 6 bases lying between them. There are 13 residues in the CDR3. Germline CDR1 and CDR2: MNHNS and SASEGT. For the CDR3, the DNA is TGTGCCAGCAGCCCCTATAGCAATCAGCCCCAGCATTTT. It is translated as CASSPYSNQPQHF.

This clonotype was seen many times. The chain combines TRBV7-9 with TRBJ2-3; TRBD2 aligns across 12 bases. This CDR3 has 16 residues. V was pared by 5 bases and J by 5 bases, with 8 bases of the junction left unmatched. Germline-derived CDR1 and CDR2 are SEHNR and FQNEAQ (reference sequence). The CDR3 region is CASSGRLAGDEDTQYF. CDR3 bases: TGTGCCAGCAGCGGGCGACTAGCGGGAGACGAAGATACGCAGTATTTT. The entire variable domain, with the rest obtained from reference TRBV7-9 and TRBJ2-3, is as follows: DTGVSQNPRHKITKRGQNVTFRCDPISEHNRLYWYRQTLGQGPEFLTYFQNEAQLEKSRLLSDRFSAERPKGSFSTLEIQRTEQGDSAMYLCASSGRLAGDEDTQYFGPGTRLTVL.

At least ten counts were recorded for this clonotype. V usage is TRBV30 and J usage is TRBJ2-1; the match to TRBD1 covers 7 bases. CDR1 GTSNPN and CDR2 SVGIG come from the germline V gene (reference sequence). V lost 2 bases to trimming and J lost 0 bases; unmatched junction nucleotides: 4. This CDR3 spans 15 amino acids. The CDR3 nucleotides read TGTGCCTGGAGTAGGGACAGCAGCTCCTACAATGAGCAGTTCTTC. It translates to CAWSRDSSSYNEQFF. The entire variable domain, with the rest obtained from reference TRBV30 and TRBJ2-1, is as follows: SQTIHQWPATLVQPVGSPLSLECTVEGTSNPNLYWYRQAAGRGLQLLFYSVGIGQISSEVPQNLSASRPQDRQFILSSKKLLLSDSGFYLCAWSRDSSSYNEQFFGPGTRLTVL.

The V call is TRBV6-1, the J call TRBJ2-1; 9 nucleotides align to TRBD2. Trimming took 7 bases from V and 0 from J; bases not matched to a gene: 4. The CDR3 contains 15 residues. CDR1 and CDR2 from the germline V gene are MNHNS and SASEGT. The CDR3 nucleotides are TGTGCCAGCAAGTTAGCGGGAGCCTCCTACAATGAGCAGTTCTTC. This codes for CASKLAGASYNEQFF.

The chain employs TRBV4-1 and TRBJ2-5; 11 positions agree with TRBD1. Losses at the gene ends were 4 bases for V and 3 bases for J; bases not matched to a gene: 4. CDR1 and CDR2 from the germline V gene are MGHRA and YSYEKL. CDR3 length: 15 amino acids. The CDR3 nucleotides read TGCGCCAGCAGCCTGGGACAGGGGGTCGAAGAGACCCAGTACTTC. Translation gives CASSLGQGVEETQYF.

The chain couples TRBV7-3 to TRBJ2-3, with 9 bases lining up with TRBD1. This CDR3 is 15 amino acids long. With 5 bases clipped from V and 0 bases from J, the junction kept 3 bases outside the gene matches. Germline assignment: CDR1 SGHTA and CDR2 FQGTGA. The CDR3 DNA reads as TGTGCCAGCAGCGCGACAGGGGGAAGCACAGATACGCAGTATTTT. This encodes CASSATGGSTDTQYF.

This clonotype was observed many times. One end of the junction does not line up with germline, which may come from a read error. The CDR3 loop reads CGYILAVNTEAFF. The CDR3 bases are TGCGGCTACATCTTAGCTGTGAACACTGAAGCTTTCTTT. The V gene is TRBV30, the J gene TRBJ1-1; D is unclear. Germline lookup yields CDR1 GTSNPN and CDR2 SVGIG (reference sequence). The CDR3 is made up of 13 amino acids.

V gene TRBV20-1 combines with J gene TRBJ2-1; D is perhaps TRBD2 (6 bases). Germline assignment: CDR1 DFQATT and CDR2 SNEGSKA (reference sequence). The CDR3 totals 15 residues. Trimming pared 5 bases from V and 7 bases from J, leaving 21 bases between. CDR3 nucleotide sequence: TGCAGTGCTTGGGGACCTTCTCTACGGGGGAATGAGCAGTTCTTC. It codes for CSAWGPSLRGNEQFF.

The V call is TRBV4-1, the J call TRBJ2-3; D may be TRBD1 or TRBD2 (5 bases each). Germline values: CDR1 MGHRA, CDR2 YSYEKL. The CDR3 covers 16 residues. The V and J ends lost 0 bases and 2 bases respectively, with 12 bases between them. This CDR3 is CASSQDSSGHTDTQYF. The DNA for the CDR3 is TGCGCCAGCAGCCAAGATTCGAGCGGACACACAGATACGCAGTATTTT.

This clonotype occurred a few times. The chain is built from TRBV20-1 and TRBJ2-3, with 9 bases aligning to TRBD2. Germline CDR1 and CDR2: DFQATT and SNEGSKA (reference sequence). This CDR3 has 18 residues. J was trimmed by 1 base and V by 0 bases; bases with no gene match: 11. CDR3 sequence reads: CSARDWVLAGEGTDTQYF. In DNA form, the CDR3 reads TGCAGTGCTAGAGATTGGGTCTTAGCGGGAGAGGGCACAGATACGCAGTATTTT.

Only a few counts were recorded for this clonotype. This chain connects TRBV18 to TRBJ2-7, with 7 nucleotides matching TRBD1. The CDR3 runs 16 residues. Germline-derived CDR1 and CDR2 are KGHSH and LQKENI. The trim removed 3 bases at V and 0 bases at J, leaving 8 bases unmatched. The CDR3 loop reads CASSPQTGLLSYEQYF. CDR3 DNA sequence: TGTGCCAGCTCACCCCAGACAGGGCTACTCTCCTACGAGCAGTACTTC.

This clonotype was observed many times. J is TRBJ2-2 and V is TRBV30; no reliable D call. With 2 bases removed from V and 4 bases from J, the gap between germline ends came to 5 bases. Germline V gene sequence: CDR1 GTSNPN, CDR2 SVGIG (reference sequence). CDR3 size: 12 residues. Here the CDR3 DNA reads TGTGCCTGGAGTAGGGCCACCGGGGAGCTGTTTTTT. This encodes CAWSRATGELFF. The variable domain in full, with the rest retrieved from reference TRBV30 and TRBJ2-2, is SQTIHQWPATLVQPVGSPLSLECTVEGTSNPNLYWYRQAAGRGLQLLFYSVGIGQISSEVPQNLSASRPQDRQFILSSKKLLLSDSGFYLCAWSRATGELFFGEGSRLTVL.

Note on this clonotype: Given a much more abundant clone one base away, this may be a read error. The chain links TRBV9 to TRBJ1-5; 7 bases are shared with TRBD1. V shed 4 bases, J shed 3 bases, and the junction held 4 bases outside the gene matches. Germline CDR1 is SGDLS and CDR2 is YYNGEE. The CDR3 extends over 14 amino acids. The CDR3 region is CASSPRGINQPQHF. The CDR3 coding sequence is TGTGCCAGCAGCCCCAGGGGGATCAATCAGCCCCAGCATTTT. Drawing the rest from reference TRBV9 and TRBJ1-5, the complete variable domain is DSGVTQTPKHLITATGQRVTLRCSPRSGDLSVYWYQQSLDQGLQFLIQYYNGEERAKGNILERFSAQQFPDLHSELNLSSLELGDSALYFCASSPRGINQPQHFGDGTRLSIL.

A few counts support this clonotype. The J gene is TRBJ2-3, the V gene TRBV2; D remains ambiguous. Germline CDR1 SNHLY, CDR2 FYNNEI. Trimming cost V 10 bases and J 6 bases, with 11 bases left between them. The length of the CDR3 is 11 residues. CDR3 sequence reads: CATPPGDTQYF. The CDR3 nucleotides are TGTGCCACACCCCCCGGTGATACGCAGTATTTT.

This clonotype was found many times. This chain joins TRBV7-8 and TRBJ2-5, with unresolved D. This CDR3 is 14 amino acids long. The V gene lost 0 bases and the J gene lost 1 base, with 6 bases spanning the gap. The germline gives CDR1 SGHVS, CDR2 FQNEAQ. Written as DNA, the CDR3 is TGTGCCAGCAGCTTAGCGGGGATCCAAGAGACCCAGTACTTC. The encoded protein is CASSLAGIQETQYF.

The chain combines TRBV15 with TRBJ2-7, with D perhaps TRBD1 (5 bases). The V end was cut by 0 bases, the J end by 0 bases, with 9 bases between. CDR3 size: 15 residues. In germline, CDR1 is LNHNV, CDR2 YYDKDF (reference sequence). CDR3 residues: CATSRDWGNSYEQYF. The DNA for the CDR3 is TGTGCCACCAGCAGAGATTGGGGCAACTCCTACGAGCAGTACTTC.

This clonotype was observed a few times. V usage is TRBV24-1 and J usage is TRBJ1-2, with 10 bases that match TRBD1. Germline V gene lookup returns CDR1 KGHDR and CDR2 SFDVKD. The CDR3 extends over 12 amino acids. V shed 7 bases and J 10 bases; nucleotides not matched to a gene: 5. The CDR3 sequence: CATRGQGKTYTF. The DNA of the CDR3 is TGTGCCACCAGGGGACAGGGGAAAACCTACACCTTC.

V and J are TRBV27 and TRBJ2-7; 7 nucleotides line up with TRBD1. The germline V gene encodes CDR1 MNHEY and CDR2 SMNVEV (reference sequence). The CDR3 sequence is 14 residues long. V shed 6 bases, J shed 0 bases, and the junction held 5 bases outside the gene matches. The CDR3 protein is CASRPGQTSYEQYF. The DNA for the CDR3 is TGTGCCAGCAGGCCGGGACAGACCTCCTACGAGCAGTACTTC.

The CDR3 is CASSQSLAGTYEQYF. As DNA, the CDR3 is TGCGCCAGCAGCCAGTCGCTAGCGGGGACCTACGAGCAGTACTTC. The chain carries TRBV4-1 and TRBJ2-7; 9 bases are shared with TRBD2. Unmatched junction bases numbered 5, after V lost 3 bases and J lost 2 bases. The length of the CDR3 is 15 residues. From germline, CDR1 is MGHRA and CDR2 YSYEKL.